The next 8 T cell receptor beta chains were all read from a single sample in a study of blood T cell repertoires in COVID-19. Repertoires were generated with immunoSEQ multiplex PCR, while TCRdb's copy carries only in-frame clones and drops some. The table lists tens of thousands of clones, over 70% of them singletons, with roughly 45% in the top ten. What was sequenced was peripheral blood. The origin of the receptors is an elderly woman with active or convalescent COVID-19.

CDR3 region: CASSLYPVYRDSNEKLFF. CDR3 DNA: TGTGCCAGCAGCTTATACCCGGTTTACAGGGATTCTAATGAAAAACTGTTTTTT. The V gene is TRBV7-2, the J gene TRBJ1-4; tentative D call: TRBD1 (6 bases). The CDR3 sequence is 18 residues long. Germline values: CDR1 SGHTA, CDR2 FQGNSA. V lost 2 bases to trimming and J lost 3 bases, with 19 bases between them.

The CDR3 spells CSVVTGETQYF. The CDR3 nucleotides are TGCAGCGTGGTGACAGGGGAGACCCAGTACTTC. This chain links TRBV29-1 with TRBJ2-5, with 7 bases lining up with TRBD1. The CDR3 is 11 residues long. V shed 6 bases, J shed 5 bases, and the junction held 3 bases outside the gene matches. The germline CDR1 and CDR2 sequences are SQVTM and ANQGSEA.

CDR3: CASSSGRVTGELFF. For the CDR3, the DNA is TGTGCCAGTTCTAGCGGGAGGGTAACCGGGGAGCTGTTTTTT. This chain connects TRBV19 to TRBJ2-2, with 12 bases aligning to TRBD2. The CDR3 totals 14 residues. Germline-derived CDR1 and CDR2 are LNHDA and SQIVND (reference sequence). Trimming took 8 bases from V and 5 from J; bases not matched to a gene: 3. Based on the CDR3 plus reference TRBV19 and TRBJ2-2, the full variable domain is DGGITQSPKYLFRKEGQNVTLSCEQNLNHDAMYWYRQDPGQGLRLIYYSQIVNDFQKGDIAEGYSVSREKKESFPLTVTSAQKNPTAFYLCASSSGRVTGELFFGEGSRLTVL.

This clone appeared once. The rearrangement uses TRBV19 and TRBJ1-1; TRBD1 might be the D (5 bases). CDR1 and CDR2 (germline): LNHDA, SQIVND (reference sequence). CDR3 length: 16 residues. V was shortened by 7 bases and J by 6 bases, with 24 bases between the two germline ends. The CDR3 DNA reads TGTGCCAGTACCCCGAAGGAAAAGGGGAAGATACCTGAAGCTTTCTTT. This translates into CASTPKEKGKIPEAFF.

The chain uses TRBV4-2 and TRBJ2-7; D is unclear. V dropped 0 bases and J dropped 2 bases, with 5 bases sitting between them. The CDR3 spans 13 residues. Germline V lookup: CDR1 LGHNA, CDR2 YNFKEQ. This chain's CDR3 is CASSQDLPYEQYF. For the CDR3, the DNA is TGTGCCAGCAGCCAAGATCTCCCCTACGAGCAGTACTTC.

The CDR3 DNA sequence: TGTGCCAGCAGGCTAGGGAGTAGCTCGAACACCGGGGAGCTGTTTTTT. This sequence encodes CASRLGSSSNTGELFF. This sequence joins TRBV27 and TRBJ2-2; tentative D call: TRBD2 (5 bases). The CDR3 has 16 amino acids. The V end was cut by 6 bases, the J end by 0 bases, with 14 bases between. In germline, CDR1 is MNHEY, CDR2 SMNVEV (reference sequence).

This sequence joins TRBV25-1 and TRBJ2-7; 7 bases are shared with TRBD2. The germline V gene encodes CDR1 MGHDK and CDR2 SYGVNS. The CDR3 covers 14 residues. V lost 3 bases to trimming and J lost 1 base; unmatched junction nucleotides: 3. CDR3 amino acids: CASSDRGDSYEQYF. The CDR3 DNA sequence: TGTGCCAGCAGTGATCGGGGGGATTCCTACGAGCAGTACTTC.

The J gene is TRBJ1-5, the V gene TRBV28; TRBD1 matches 7 bases. CDR1 is MDHEN, CDR2 SYDVKM, per germline. This CDR3 contains 14 residues. The trim removed 4 bases at V and 5 bases at J, leaving 5 bases unmatched. The CDR3 bases are TGTGCCAGCAGTTCATGGGACAGTTATCAGCCCCAGCATTTT. Translated: CASSSWDSYQPQHF.